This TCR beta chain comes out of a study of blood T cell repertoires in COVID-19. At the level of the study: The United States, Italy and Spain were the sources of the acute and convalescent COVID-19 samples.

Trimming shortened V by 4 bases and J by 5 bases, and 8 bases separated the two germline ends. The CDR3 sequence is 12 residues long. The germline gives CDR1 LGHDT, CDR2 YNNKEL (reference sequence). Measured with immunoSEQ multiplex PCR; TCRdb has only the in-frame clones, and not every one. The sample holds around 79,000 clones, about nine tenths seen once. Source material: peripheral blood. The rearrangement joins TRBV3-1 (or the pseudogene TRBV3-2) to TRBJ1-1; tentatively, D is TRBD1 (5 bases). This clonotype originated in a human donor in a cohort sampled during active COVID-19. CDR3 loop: CASSRRGTEAFF. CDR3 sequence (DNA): TGTGCCAGCAGCCGGAGGGGTACTGAAGCTTTCTTT.